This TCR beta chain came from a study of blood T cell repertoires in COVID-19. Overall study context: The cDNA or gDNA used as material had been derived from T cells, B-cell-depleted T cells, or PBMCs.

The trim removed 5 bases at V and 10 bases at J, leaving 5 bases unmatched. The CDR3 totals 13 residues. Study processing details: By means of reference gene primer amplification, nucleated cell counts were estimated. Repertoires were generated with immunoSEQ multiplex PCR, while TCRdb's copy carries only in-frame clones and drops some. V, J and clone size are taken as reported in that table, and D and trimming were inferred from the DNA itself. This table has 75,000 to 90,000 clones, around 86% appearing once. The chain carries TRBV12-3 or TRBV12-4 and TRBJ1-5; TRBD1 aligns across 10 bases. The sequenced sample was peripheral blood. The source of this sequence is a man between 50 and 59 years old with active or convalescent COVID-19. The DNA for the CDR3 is TGTGCCAGCAGTCCCCGGACAGGGGGACCCCAGCATTTT. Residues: CASSPRTGGPQHF.